This TCR beta chain comes out of a study of blood T cell repertoires in COVID-19 (dated by TCRdb to the early 2020s). Some background on the complete study: Collaborator samples came from the United States, Italy and Spain and covered acute and convalescent phases of COVID-19. The material from the prospective study consisted of cDNA or gDNA derived from T cells, B-cell-depleted T cells, or PBMCs. The dataset comprised deeply sampled blood TCRbeta repertoires from subjects exposed to, actively infected with, or recovered from COVID-19. A freely available public database, intended as a resource for researchers studying the immune response to SARS-CoV-2, is where the repertoires were released. Samples were obtained from the ongoing ImmuneRACE study (first 160 participants) and from about 1,300 subjects provided by 6 global collaborators. Sample metadata almost always included a de-identified subject ID, COVID-19 status, age in years and sex. HLA class I and class II types, where available, came from metadata supplied by the sample provider rather than from assay-based typing. Study-wide findings and limitations: The amount of clinical and demographic metadata varied by source and participant and was provided uncurated.

The germline V gene encodes CDR1 LNHDA and CDR2 SQIVND (reference sequence). Trimming leaves V shorter by 7 bases and J shorter by 6 bases, with the junction holding 6 bases beyond the gene matches. The CDR3 holds 13 amino acids from the cysteine to the phenylalanine. Kept here is only the CDR3 DNA, which spans 39 bases and is read in frame from base 1. Participants in the prospective study were enrolled through a virtual design, were aged roughly 18 to 100 years, and lived in 24 United States geographic areas. In the prospective study, participants were assigned to cohorts based on the clinical history participants reported in a screening survey and a study questionnaire. Mobile phlebotomists in the prospective study collected whole blood, serum and a nasopharyngeal or oropharyngeal swab from every participant. Over a roughly 2-month period, participants in the prospective study had the option of providing additional blood draws and questionnaires. Before DNA extraction, prospective study blood samples were shipped either frozen or at room temperature.

TCRbeta CDR3 regions were amplified from genomic DNA by means of the immunoSEQ Assay, a bias-controlled multiplex PCR. As for the original processing: The number of nucleated cells in each sample was estimated from the amplification of reference gene primers within the assay. Sequence reads were collapsed and filtered to measure the absolute abundance of every unique TCRbeta CDR3 rearrangement. For each sample, productive Simpson clonality was calculated as the square root of Simpson's diversity index across productive rearrangements. The table comes from immuneACCESS by way of TCRdb, which keeps in-frame sequences with V and J called. Part of the clones is missing from these tables; in studies checked, under half for an unresolved V gene and the rest for unknown reasons. For V, J and clone size, that table is used; D and trimming come from the DNA. Across this sample there are approximately 300,000 clones, with around 91% seen only once. Around 4.5% of the sample rests with the top ten.

A word on this clone: The target of this receptor is not known. There are no base qualities to consult, and no much larger clone falls within one base.

Material: PBMCs or T cells enriched from blood (not recorded which). Recombination joined TRBV19 with TRBJ1-1, and 9 bases in between align with TRBD1. The receptor's source is a woman between 18 and 30 years old with acute COVID-19. The base sequence is TGTGCCAGTACCTTTCGACAGGGGGCTGAAGCTTTCTTT. Translated, this gives CASTFRQGAEAFF.